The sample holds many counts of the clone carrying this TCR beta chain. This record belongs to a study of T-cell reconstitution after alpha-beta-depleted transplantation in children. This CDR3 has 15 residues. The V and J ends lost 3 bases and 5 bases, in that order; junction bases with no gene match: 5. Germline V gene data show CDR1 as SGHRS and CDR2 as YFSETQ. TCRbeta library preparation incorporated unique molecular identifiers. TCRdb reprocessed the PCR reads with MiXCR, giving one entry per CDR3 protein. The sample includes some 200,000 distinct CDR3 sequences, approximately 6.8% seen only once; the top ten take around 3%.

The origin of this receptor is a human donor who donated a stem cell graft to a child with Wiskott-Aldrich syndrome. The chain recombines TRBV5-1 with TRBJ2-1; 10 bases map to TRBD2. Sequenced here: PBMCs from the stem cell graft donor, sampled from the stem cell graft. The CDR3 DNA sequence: TGCGCCAGCAGCTCTAGCGGGGGTAGCCACAATGAGCAGTTCTTC. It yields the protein CASSSSGGSHNEQFF.